This TCR beta chain came from a study of T cell responses to AZD1222 COVID-19 vaccine. Findings of the study overall: AZD1222 recipients seropositive at baseline numbered only five to seven. Clonal diversity was possibly underestimated, and white British individuals and females predominated among donors. The study sampled repertoires only after the peak T cell response. Among vaccine-associated CD4 TCRs, coverage spanned spike, with dominance at 160-218 and 743-854.

Comment on this clone: Its specificity is not known. The sample carries other DNA sequences with the same CDR3.

TCRdb's table, derived via immunoSEQ multiplex PCR, lists solely in-frame clones and lacks some. The table has about 100,000 clones, approximately 88% seen once. The germline V and J ends were trimmed by 3 bases and 3 bases, with 8 bases remaining between them. This CDR3 contains 13 residues. The gene calls are TRBV12-3 or TRBV12-4 and TRBJ1-1; D might be TRBD1 (5 bases). Material: peripheral blood, obtained on day 0 of AZD1222 vaccination. The sequence was collected from an adult in good health. DNA for the CDR3: TGTGCCAGCAGTTTTCAGGGTGACACTGAAGCTTTCTTT. Its translation is CASSFQGDTEAFF.